These 23 T cell receptor beta chains originate from one sample sequenced in a study of cytomegalovirus exposure and HLA in healthy donors. Vbeta (60) and Jbeta (13) primers were used in the PCR. Some clones are missing from TCRdb's copy, which holds only in-frame ones; the method was immunoSEQ multiplex PCR. The sample carries a few hundred thousand clones, under 80% recorded once. Sequences were obtained from PBMCs. Every receptor here comes from a girl aged 2-9 years in good health and CMV-seronegative.

The V gene is TRBV10-2, the J gene TRBJ2-1; 9 nucleotides match TRBD2. CDR3 length equals 16 residues. Trimming at V came to 4 bases and at J to 6 bases, leaving 10 bases not matched to a gene. In germline, CDR1 is WSHSY, CDR2 SAAADI. The CDR3 DNA reads TGCGCCAGCAGTGGCCGACTGGGACTAGCCGCCAATGAGCAGTTCTTC. Amino acids: CASSGRLGLAANEQFF.

This sequence joins TRBV7-9 and TRBJ1-3; D gene unclear. Germline-derived CDR1 and CDR2 are SEHNR and FQNEAQ (reference sequence). V lost 3 bases to trimming and J lost 0 bases, with 12 bases between them. This CDR3 spans 16 amino acids. The CDR3, as DNA: TGTGCCAGCAGCTTCAGCGGCAGTGGCTCTGGAAACACCATATATTTT. Its protein is CASSFSGSGSGNTIYF.

This chain uses TRBV29-1 with TRBJ2-3; D may be TRBD2 (7 bases). V lost 4 bases, J lost 4 bases, and 21 bases lay in between. CDR1 is SQVTM, CDR2 ANQGSEA, per germline. The CDR3 runs 16 residues. The chain's CDR3 is CSVANPRGPWADTQYF. CDR3 nucleotides: TGCAGCGTTGCAAACCCGCGGGGGCCTTGGGCAGATACGCAGTATTTT.

V usage is TRBV5-4 and J usage is TRBJ2-6; 7 bases map to TRBD1. Germline CDR1 reads SGHNT; CDR2 reads YYREEE (reference sequence). J was trimmed by 0 bases and V by 4 bases; bases with no gene match: 7. The length of the CDR3 is 17 residues. The CDR3: CASSPTGRSSGANVLTF. Here the CDR3 DNA reads TGTGCCAGCAGCCCGACAGGGCGGAGCTCTGGGGCCAACGTCCTGACTTTC. The complete variable domain, with remaining parts taken from reference TRBV5-4 and TRBJ2-6, reads ETGVTQSPTHLIKTRGQQVTLRCSSQSGHNTVSWYQQALGQGPQFIFQYYREEENGRGNFPPRFSGLQFPNYSSELNVNALELDDSALYLCASSPTGRSSGANVLTFGAGSRLTVL.

As for this clone: One junction end does not reproduce the germline sequence, and a read error may be involved. The V gene is TRBV5-1, the J gene TRBJ2-1; D is perhaps TRBD1 (6 bases). The V gene's germline CDR1 is SGHRS and CDR2 YFSETQ. The CDR3 extends over 13 amino acids. The CDR3 region has the DNA TGCGCCAGCAGAAAACAGGGCTACAATGGGCAGTTCTTC. Translating it yields CASRKQGYNGQFF.

The CDR3 bases are TGTGCCAGCAGCCTCGACAGGGGCTATGGCTACACCTTC. It encodes CASSLDRGYGYTF. The chain couples TRBV27 to TRBJ1-2; 8 bases match TRBD1. The CDR3 is 13 residues long. From germline, CDR1 is MNHEY and CDR2 SMNVEV (reference sequence). V shed 6 bases and J 4 bases; nucleotides not matched to a gene: 4.

The V call is TRBV18, the J call TRBJ1-5; D is undetermined. CDR1 and CDR2 (germline): KGHSH, LQKENI. V lost 5 bases to trimming and J lost 5 bases, with 16 bases between them. This CDR3 contains 15 residues. In nucleotides, the CDR3 is TGTGCCAGCTCAGAGGGCACCAGGCGCTATCAGCCCCAGCATTTT. It translates to CASSEGTRRYQPQHF. The entire variable domain, with the rest obtained from reference TRBV18 and TRBJ1-5, is as follows: NAGVMQNPRHLVRRRGQEARLRCSPMKGHSHVYWYRQLPEEGLKFMVYLQKENIIDESGMPKERFSAEFPKEGPSILRIQQVVRGDSAAYFCASSEGTRRYQPQHFGDGTRLSIL.

The chain is built from TRBV5-6 and TRBJ2-5; 11 bases fit TRBD2. The length of the CDR3 is 15 residues. Trimming took 1 base from V and 5 from J; bases not matched to a gene: 4. CDR1 and CDR2 (germline): SGHDT, YYEEEE. The CDR3 reads CASSLIAGGRETQYF. Written as DNA, the CDR3 is TGTGCCAGCAGCTTGATAGCGGGGGGGAGGGAGACCCAGTACTTC.

The genes are TRBV9 and TRBJ2-3, with D hard to call. This CDR3 region has 14 residues. V was shortened by 2 bases and J by 2 bases, with 9 bases between the two germline ends. Germline CDR1 SGDLS, CDR2 YYNGEE. CDR3 residues: CASSVSPSTDTQYF. The CDR3 DNA reads TGTGCCAGCAGCGTCTCCCCTTCCACAGATACGCAGTATTTT.

This clone has a handful of counts. The chain employs TRBV20-1 and TRBJ1-1; D perhaps matches TRBD1 (5 bases). With 6 bases removed from V and 3 bases from J, the gap between germline ends came to 8 bases. The germline V gene has CDR1 DFQATT and CDR2 SNEGSKA (reference sequence). The CDR3 contains 11 residues. The CDR3 here is CSAAGHTEAFF. The CDR3, as DNA: TGCAGTGCCGCGGGACACACTGAAGCTTTCTTT.

The table lists this clone with a count of one. Germline and junction disagree at one end, which may indicate a read error. The chain uses TRBV6-5 and TRBJ2-1; D ambiguous. CDR1 and CDR2 from the germline V gene are MNHEY and SVGAGI. The CDR3 runs 13 residues. Here the CDR3 DNA reads TGTGCCAGCAGTTTTTCCTCCGACAATGAGCAGTTCTTC. It translates to CASSFSSDNEQFF.

Here the CDR3 reads CASSLLVAHHEKNTEAFF. DNA of the CDR3: TGTGCCAGCAGTTTACTTGTGGCACACCACGAAAAGAACACTGAAGCTTTCTTT. The genes are TRBV27 and TRBJ1-1; D ambiguous. V lost 2 bases and J lost 1, with 20 bases in between. This CDR3 is 18 amino acids long. Germline CDR1 and CDR2: MNHEY and SMNVEV (reference sequence).

The chain has TRBV27 and TRBJ1-6, with D tentatively TRBD1 (6 bases). Germline lookup yields CDR1 MNHEY and CDR2 SMNVEV (reference sequence). V lost 3 bases, J lost 10 bases, and 16 bases lay in between. The length of the CDR3 is 15 residues. The CDR3 loop is CASSFRGTFLSPLHF. The CDR3 coding sequence is TGTGCCAGCAGTTTTAGGGGGACCTTTCTATCACCCCTCCACTTT.

The J gene is TRBJ1-1, the V gene TRBV6-5; possibly TRBD1 for D (5 bases). V was clipped by 6 bases and J by 6 bases, with 8 bases between them. Germline CDR1 MNHEY, CDR2 SVGAGI. The CDR3 spans 11 residues. This CDR3 reads CASRQGPEAFF. CDR3 DNA sequence: TGTGCCAGCAGGCAGGGCCCTGAAGCTTTCTTT.

J is TRBJ2-7 and V is TRBV7-9; possible D gene TRBD2, 6 bases. V was clipped by 1 base and J by 0 bases, with 10 bases between them. Germline V gene data show CDR1 as SEHNR and CDR2 as FQNEAQ (reference sequence). This CDR3 has 15 amino acids. CDR3 nucleotides: TGTGCCAGCAGCTTAGGGCGGGATGCCTCCTACGAGCAGTACTTC. Protein sequence: CASSLGRDASYEQYF.

The chain couples TRBV7-9 to TRBJ2-7, with 9 bases that match TRBD2. After removal of 1 base from V and 6 bases from J, the junction contained 7 bases not matched to a gene. The CDR3 extends over 15 amino acids. Looked up from germline, CDR1 is SEHNR and CDR2 is FQNEAQ (reference sequence). In nucleotides, the CDR3 is TGTGCCAGCAGCTTAGGCGGGAGGGCAGGTGGCGAGCAGTACTTC. Translated: CASSLGGRAGGEQYF.

J is TRBJ2-7 and V is TRBV7-8; a possible D gene is TRBD1 (6 bases). Germline CDR1 reads SGHVS; CDR2 reads FQNEAQ. CDR3 size: 15 residues. Between the trimmed V and J ends, which lost 5 bases and 3 bases, there was a span of 17 bases. Written as DNA, the CDR3 is TGTGCCAGCAGCCAACCAACAAGGACAGACTACGAGCAGTACTTC. This sequence encodes CASSQPTRTDYEQYF.

The rearrangement uses TRBV19 and TRBJ1-1; D not resolved. The CDR3 is 16 amino acids. CDR1 is LNHDA and CDR2 is SQIVND in the germline V gene (reference sequence). V was trimmed by 5 bases and J by 0 bases, leaving 16 bases between them. The CDR3 sequence: CASSLAPQVMNTEAFF. As DNA, the CDR3 is TGTGCCAGTAGTCTCGCCCCCCAGGTCATGAACACTGAAGCTTTCTTT. Full variable domain (outside the CDR3, taken from reference TRBV19 and TRBJ1-1): DGGITQSPKYLFRKEGQNVTLSCEQNLNHDAMYWYRQDPGQGLRLIYYSQIVNDFQKGDIAEGYSVSREKKESFPLTVTSAQKNPTAFYLCASSLAPQVMNTEAFFGQGTRLTVV.

V is TRBV6-5 and J is TRBJ2-1; 12 bases agree with TRBD2. This CDR3 comprises 14 residues. V dropped 9 bases and J dropped 7; count of bases not matched to a gene: 7. CDR1 and CDR2 from the germline V gene are MNHEY and SVGAGI. The CDR3 here is CASVKTSGRNEQFF. The CDR3 DNA follows: TGTGCCAGTGTAAAGACTAGCGGGAGAAATGAGCAGTTCTTC.

This clone was seen a single time. The chain carries TRBV19 and TRBJ2-1, with D maybe TRBD1 (5 bases). V lost 6 bases, J lost 8 bases, and 20 bases lay in between. The CDR3 totals 15 residues. Germline loops: CDR1 LNHDA, CDR2 SQIVND (reference sequence). DNA of the CDR3: TGTGCCAGTAGGAGCAGGGTAGGCGATAGGGATGAGCAGTTCTTC. This sequence encodes CASRSRVGDRDEQFF.

The rearrangement joins TRBV7-2 to TRBJ2-1; D is undetermined. This CDR3 has 11 amino acids. Germline V CDR1 and CDR2: SGHTA, FQGNSA. Trimming left V 5 bases short and J 6 bases short, with 5 bases between. CDR3 nucleotides: TGTGCCAGCAGCCTCCTCAATGAGCAGTTCTTC. Protein product: CASSLLNEQFF.

The CDR3 nucleotides read TGCAGCGTTCTAAGAGATAACAGGGGGCGAAAGGACGGCTACACCTTC. Translation gives CSVLRDNRGRKDGYTF. This sequence joins TRBV29-1 and TRBJ1-2; 9 bases map to TRBD1. Germline V gene data show CDR1 as SQVTM and CDR2 as ANQGSEA. CDR3 length equals 16 residues. With V trimmed by 5 bases and J by 8 bases, 18 bases remained unmatched. The full variable domain, with the rest looked up from reference TRBV29-1 and TRBJ1-2, is SAVISQKPSRDICQRGTSLTIQCQVDSQVTMMFWYRQQPGQSLTLIATANQGSEATYESGFVIDKFPISRPNLTFSTLTVSNMSPEDSSIYLCSVLRDNRGRKDGYTFGSGTRLTVV.

As DNA, the CDR3 is TGTGCCAGCAGCGTAGCCCAGGAACTTAACTATGGCTACACCTTC. Translation: CASSVAQELNYGYTF. The chain uses TRBV9 and TRBJ1-2, with D unresolved. The CDR3 spans 15 residues. Germline V gene sequence: CDR1 SGDLS, CDR2 YYNGEE. The V and J ends lost 0 bases and 1 base respectively, with 10 bases between them.